A selection of T cell receptor beta chains follows, all from one sample in a study of beta chain features in type 1 diabetes. Method: immunoSEQ multiplex PCR; TCRdb's copy keeps in-frame clones and lacks some. The sample yields a few hundred thousand clones, 12% to 15% seen once. Sequenced: central memory CD4+ T cells from blood. The receptors here all came from a man aged 30-40 years in good health. Both conserved end residues are trimmed from each CDR3.

TRBV4-1	11	TRBJ2-7	ASSQGVDYEQY
TRBV6-1	12	TRBJ1-5	ASSEVNTYQPQH
TRBV5-6	10	TRBJ2-5	ASSWGKETQY
TRBV19	13	TRBJ2-2	ASSIQGGNTGELF
TRBV23-1	18	TRBJ2-4	ASRRENRTSRPVAKNIQY
TRBV6-1	11	TRBJ1-6	ASRGTTYSPLH
TRBV7-2	15	TRBJ2-3	ASSLAGAHTNTDTQY
TRBV27	11	TRBJ1-1	ASSLYGSAEAF
TRBV4-1	13	TRBJ1-5	ASSQPTGKNQPQH
TRBV15	13	TRBJ2-3	ATAKLAGGADTQY
TRBV4-1	11	TRBJ2-5	ASSQDKWETQY
TRBV19	10	TRBJ2-3	ASSSLGDTQY
TRBV9	14	TRBJ2-3	ASSVDSGLNTDTQY
TRBV19	13	TRBJ2-3	ASRKDFSPTDTQY
TRBV4-3	14	TRBJ1-2	ASSQESHRASDGYT
TRBV7-7	12	TRBJ2-5	ASSSSGSGTTQY
TRBV6-5	11	TRBJ1-1	ASSMGVSTEAF
TRBV7-8	11	TRBJ1-2	ASGTGGAKGYT
TRBV7-2	12	TRBJ2-7	ASSLLGQGYEQY
TRBV19	15	TRBJ2-1	ASSIRTSGGLYNEQF
TRBV6-5	11	TRBJ1-2	ASSLDGKYGYT
TRBV29-1	11	TRBJ1-4	SVGTGFGEKLF
TRBV11-2	15	TRBJ2-3	ASSLSSGIGFGDTQY
TRBV29-1	15	TRBJ2-2	SVLSAQFGGGGGELF
TRBV19	14	TRBJ2-1	ASSITALPPYNEQF
TRBV5-6	11	TRBJ2-6	ASSWAGANVLT
TRBV7-2	14	TRBJ1-1	ASSHPGTGVNTEAF
TRBV27	13	TRBJ2-7	ASSLSIISIYEQY
TRBV28	12	TRBJ2-3	ASSLPIGTRTQY
TRBV7-2	13	TRBJ2-7	ASSQNLAGRYEQY
TRBV6-6	14	TRBJ2-5	ASSYFGSLTQETQY
TRBV4-1	14	TRBJ1-1	ASSQDRDRGITEAF
TRBV7-8	13	TRBJ2-5	ASSPPGRPRETQY
TRBV27	13	TRBJ1-5	ASSLSGTGGQPQH
TRBV7-2	13	TRBJ1-1	ASSLGGPQPTQAF
TRBV11-2	13	TRBJ1-2	ASSPGQGADYGYT
TRBV6-6	13	TRBJ1-5	ASSPGARGNQPQH
TRBV7-3	13	TRBJ2-3	ASSPFGGPTDTQY
TRBV19	11	TRBJ1-1	ASSILGGTEAF
TRBV7-2	13	TRBJ1-2	ASSPDTGGFYGYT
TRBV2	13	TRBJ2-1	ASSSGTSGYNEQF
TRBV29-1	11	TRBJ1-4	SVGAASNEKLF
TRBV6-1	13	TRBJ2-3	ASSRLGTGTDTQY
TRBV10-3	12	TRBJ2-7	AISESAAVGEQY
TRBV7-3	13	TRBJ2-1	ASSEGTSVDNEQF
TRBV6-5	11	TRBJ2-6	ASTASGANVLT
TRBV19	14	TRBJ1-2	ASSIPTTGIGYGYT
TRBV27	13	TRBJ2-7	ASSPDGPMSYEQY
TRBV4-2	12	TRBJ1-4	ASSQGNRDEKLF
TRBV7-2	12	TRBJ1-4	ASSLTRWGEKLF
TRBV18	13	TRBJ1-2	ASSPGTENNYGYT
TRBV7-2	14	TRBJ2-2	ASSHRLAGNAGELF
TRBV2	16	TRBJ2-7	ASSEELAGGPLLYEQY
TRBV7-2	15	TRBJ2-6	ASSLTRGASGANVLT